This TCR beta chain derives from a study of post-analysis software for immune sequencing data. Unique molecular identifiers were present in the TCR beta cDNA libraries. TCRdb independently ran MiXCR on the PCR reads; one entry per CDR3 protein. Here the sample spans hundreds of thousands of distinct CDR3 sequences, approximately 60% being singletons. General study findings and limits: A handful of TRBV segments appeared more often in patients than in controls, and TRBV5-6, TRBV5-1 and TRBV20-1 were among these.

CDR1 and CDR2 (germline): SQVTM, ANQGSEA. J was trimmed by 4 bases and V by 7 bases; bases with no gene match: 11. The CDR3 loop spans 17 amino acids. This clonotype was recorded a few times. As yet, its antigen is unknown. Source material: blood. This TCR was sampled from a girl aged 2 to 9 with multiple sclerosis. V usage is TRBV29-1 and J usage is TRBJ2-3; TRBD2 agrees at 16 bases. The CDR3 DNA reads TGCAGCGCCTCCGGGACTAGCGGGGGGGCGTTCGCAGATACGCAGTATTTT. Translation gives CSASGTSGGAFADTQYF.